These 29 T cell receptor beta chains share one sample of origin, sequenced in a study of T cells in localized non-small cell lung cancer. The data were produced by immunoSEQ multiplex PCR, yet TCRdb's version contains in-frame clones alone and is incomplete. The sample lists some 35,000 clones, more than 80% occurring once. Sequenced material: peripheral blood, taken before any cancer treatment. The receptor source for this set is a female donor of 60 years or more with stage I lung adenocarcinoma.

The chain carries TRBV5-8 and TRBJ2-5; 9 nucleotides align to TRBD2. The CDR3 covers 17 residues. V lost 2 bases, J lost 3 bases, and 11 bases stayed unmatched. The germline V gene has CDR1 SGHTS and CDR2 YDEGEE. This CDR3 is CASSFMSTTSGEETQYF. The CDR3 nucleotides read TGTGCCAGCAGCTTCATGAGTACGACTAGCGGAGAAGAGACCCAGTACTTC.

V usage is TRBV5-1 and J usage is TRBJ1-2, with D tentatively TRBD1 (5 bases). The CDR3 runs 13 residues. The V end lost 1 base, the J end lost 4 bases, and 8 bases lay between the germline ends. Germline V CDR1 and CDR2: SGHRS, YFSETQ. CDR3 nucleotide sequence: TGCGCCAGCAGCTTGTCAGGGATCTATGGCTACACCTTC. This encodes CASSLSGIYGYTF.

V and J are TRBV7-2 and TRBJ2-3; TRBD2 aligns across 7 bases. Germline trimming cut 5 bases from V and 1 base from J; bases unmatched to any gene: 12. From germline, CDR1 is SGHTA and CDR2 FQGNSA. The CDR3 contains 17 residues. The CDR3 DNA follows: TGTGCCAGCAGCCCCGAAGCGTCTGCGGGGGGCACAGATACGCAGTATTTT. Translation gives CASSPEASAGGTDTQYF.

The rearrangement joins TRBV28 to TRBJ1-1; 10 nucleotides align to TRBD1. V dropped 8 bases and J dropped 1; count of bases not matched to a gene: 4. This CDR3 has 14 residues. Germline lookup yields CDR1 MDHEN and CDR2 SYDVKM. CDR3 residues: CASHRDRGNTEAFF. CDR3 coding DNA: TGTGCCAGCCACCGGGACAGGGGGAACACTGAAGCTTTCTTT.

V gene TRBV10-3 combines with J gene TRBJ2-7; D is perhaps TRBD1 (6 bases). This CDR3 contains 14 residues. V shed 2 bases and J shed 3 bases, with 11 bases lying between them. Germline V lookup: CDR1 ENHRY, CDR2 SYGVKD. Written as DNA, the CDR3 is TGTGCCATCAGTGAGACCCTGGACAGCTACGAGCAGTACGTC. This codes for CAISETLDSYEQYV.

The CDR3 is CASSPGPQNTEAFF. The CDR3 nucleotides are TGTGCCAGCAGCCCGGGCCCGCAGAACACTGAAGCTTTCTTT. The rearrangement links TRBV5-6 to TRBJ1-1; no definite D call. Germline assignment: CDR1 SGHDT and CDR2 YYEEEE. Between the trimmed V and J ends, which lost 4 bases and 1 base, there was a span of 11 bases. The CDR3 runs 14 residues.

The genes are TRBV28 and TRBJ1-3; D ambiguous. Trimming pared 7 bases from V and 0 bases from J, leaving 4 bases between. Germline V gives CDR1 MDHEN, CDR2 SYDVKM. This CDR3 is built from 12 residues. Written as DNA, the CDR3 is TGTGCCAGCAAGGGCTCTGGAAACACCATATATTTT. Residues: CASKGSGNTIYF. Full variable domain (remainder filled in from reference TRBV28 and TRBJ1-3): DVKVTQSSRYLVKRTGEKVFLECVQDMDHENMFWYRQDPGLGLRLIYFSYDVKMKEKGDIPEGYSVSREKKERFSLILESASTNQTSMYLCASKGSGNTIYFGEGSWLTVV.

The chain carries TRBV7-9 and TRBJ1-4; D gene ambiguous. The CDR3 sequence is 13 residues long. Germline V gene sequence: CDR1 SEHNR, CDR2 FQNEAQ (reference sequence). V lost 10 bases, J lost 0 bases, and 9 bases lay in between. CDR3 sequence reads: CAIAKPTNEKLFF. The CDR3 DNA sequence: TGTGCCATTGCGAAGCCAACTAATGAAAAACTGTTTTTT.

This chain links TRBV10-3 with TRBJ2-3; no clear D. The germline gives CDR1 ENHRY, CDR2 SYGVKD. There are 13 residues in the CDR3. Trimming pared 6 bases from V and 3 bases from J, leaving 10 bases between. In nucleotides, the CDR3 is TGTGCCATCAGGGCCCCCGTGACAGATACGCAGTATTTT. Protein: CAIRAPVTDTQYF.

With regard to this clone: One end of the junction is discordant with germline, which a read error may explain. CDR3 sequence (DNA): TGTGCCAGCAGTGAAGGGGCAGGGGTAAACTTC. Residues: CASSEGAGVNF. The rearrangement joins TRBV2 to TRBJ2-7; TRBD1 might be the D (6 bases). Per the germline V gene, CDR1 is SNHLY and CDR2 is FYNNEI. This CDR3 has 11 amino acids.

The chain carries TRBV5-1 and TRBJ2-5; D is possibly TRBD2 (6 bases). There are 17 residues in the CDR3. Germline V gene lookup returns CDR1 SGHRS and CDR2 YFSETQ. The V gene lost 4 bases and the J gene lost 1 base, with 20 bases spanning the gap. The CDR3 coding sequence is TGCGCCAGCAGCCCCGGCGGGGCGGACTGGAGCCAAGAGACCCAGTACTTC. This gives the protein CASSPGGADWSQETQYF. Based on the CDR3 plus reference TRBV5-1 and TRBJ2-5, the full variable domain is KAGVTQTPRYLIKTRGQQVTLSCSPISGHRSVSWYQQTPGQGLQFLFEYFSETQRNKGNFPGRFSGRQFSNSRSEMNVSTLELGDSALYLCASSPGGADWSQETQYFGPGTRLLVL.

The chain joins TRBV12-5 to TRBJ2-1, with 11 bases matching TRBD1. CDR1 LGHNT and CDR2 FRNRAP come from the germline V gene. The CDR3 is 17 amino acids. Trimming cost V 2 bases and J 9 bases; bases outside gene matches: 12. The CDR3 DNA sequence: TGTGCTAGTGGTTTGCCGTCAGGGACAGGGGGGTATGGTGAGCAGTTCTTC. It is translated as CASGLPSGTGGYGEQFF. Drawing the rest from reference TRBV12-5 and TRBJ2-1, the complete variable domain is DARVTQTPRHKVTEMGQEVTMRCQPILGHNTVFWYRQTMMQGLELLAYFRNRAPLDDSGMPKDRFSAEMPDATLATLKIQPSEPRDSAVYFCASGLPSGTGGYGEQFFGPGTRLTVL.

The rearrangement links TRBV2 to TRBJ1-4, with 7 positions matching TRBD1. Trimming cost V 7 bases and J 6 bases; bases outside gene matches: 8. CDR1 and CDR2 from the germline V gene are SNHLY and FYNNEI. The CDR3 length is 14 residues. CDR3 DNA sequence: TGTGCCAGCAATTCGGGACAGCTCGATGAAAAACTGTTTTTT. Protein product: CASNSGQLDEKLFF.

As DNA, the CDR3 is TGTGCCAGCAGTTCCCCCAGACAGGGGGCCAGCAAGGAGCAGTACTTC. Translation gives CASSSPRQGASKEQYF. The V gene is TRBV27, the J gene TRBJ2-7; 10 bases align to TRBD1. J gave up 7 bases and V 4 bases, and 13 bases lay outside the gene matches. CDR3 length: 16 residues. CDR1 and CDR2 (germline): MNHEY, SMNVEV (reference sequence).

The chain uses TRBV5-1 and TRBJ1-2; D is unresolved. V was trimmed by 4 bases and J by 7 bases, leaving 11 bases between them. Germline CDR1 reads SGHRS; CDR2 reads YFSETQ. This CDR3 contains 12 residues. In nucleotides, the CDR3 is TGCGCCAGCAGCCAGCCTCCTGGTGGCTACACCTTC. Translated, it gives CASSQPPGGYTF. The whole variable domain, filled in from reference TRBV5-1 and TRBJ1-2, reads KAGVTQTPRYLIKTRGQQVTLSCSPISGHRSVSWYQQTPGQGLQFLFEYFSETQRNKGNFPGRFSGRQFSNSRSEMNVSTLELGDSALYLCASSQPPGGYTFGSGTRLTVV.

The gene calls are TRBV14 and TRBJ2-1; 9 bases are a match to TRBD2. This CDR3 is 15 amino acids long. CDR1 is SGHDN, CDR2 FVKESK, per germline. V lost 6 bases and J lost 5; bases outside the gene matches: 8. The CDR3 sequence is CASSVAASGDNEQFF. The CDR3 nucleotides read TGTGCCAGCAGTGTAGCGGCTAGCGGGGACAATGAGCAGTTCTTC.

This chain uses TRBV4-2 with TRBJ2-1; TRBD2 matches 11 bases. In germline, CDR1 is LGHNA, CDR2 YNFKEQ. This CDR3 spans 20 amino acids. The V gene end was trimmed by 4 bases and the J gene end by 2 bases; junction bases not matched to a gene: 16. CDR3 region: CASSPQGRASGGNTYNEQFF. The CDR3 DNA reads as TGTGCCAGCAGCCCTCAAGGGAGGGCTAGCGGGGGGAATACCTACAATGAGCAGTTCTTC.

This chain links TRBV29-1 with TRBJ1-2; D is ambiguous. This CDR3 is 13 amino acids long. CDR1 is SQVTM, CDR2 ANQGSEA, per germline. V was trimmed by 0 bases and J by 5 bases, leaving 10 bases between them. This chain's CDR3 is CSVEDRDRYGYTF. The CDR3 nucleotides read TGCAGCGTTGAAGATAGGGATCGATATGGCTACACCTTC.

The CDR3 coding sequence is TGTGCCAGTAGTATATGGTTAGATGGGGCGGGCACTGAAGCTTTCTTT. Its protein is CASSIWLDGAGTEAFF. V is TRBV19 and J is TRBJ1-1; possible D gene TRBD1, 5 bases. V was cut by 2 bases and J by 4 bases, with 17 bases left in between. Germline CDR1 LNHDA, CDR2 SQIVND (reference sequence). The CDR3 spans 16 residues. The variable domain in full, with the rest retrieved from reference TRBV19 and TRBJ1-1, is DGGITQSPKYLFRKEGQNVTLSCEQNLNHDAMYWYRQDPGQGLRLIYYSQIVNDFQKGDIAEGYSVSREKKESFPLTVTSAQKNPTAFYLCASSIWLDGAGTEAFFGQGTRLTVV.

This clone was picked up one time. CDR3 sequence (DNA): TGTGCCAGCAGTGCGACTAGCGGATTGAACACCGGGGAGCTGTTTTTT. Its protein product is CASSATSGLNTGELFF. The chain carries TRBV2 and TRBJ2-2; 9 bases are a match to TRBD2. Trimming at V came to 4 bases and at J to 1 base, leaving 4 bases not matched to a gene. Germline V CDR1 and CDR2: SNHLY, FYNNEI. The CDR3 sequence is 16 residues long.

The chain links TRBV9 to TRBJ2-7; perhaps TRBD2 as D (7 bases). V lost 4 bases and J 3 bases, leaving 20 bases between the germline ends. There are 16 residues in the CDR3. Germline-derived CDR1 and CDR2 are SGDLS and YYNGEE. For the CDR3, the DNA is TGTGCCAGCAGCCGCGGGCCGGGGGGCAAAAACTACGAGCAGTACGTC. Translating it yields CASSRGPGGKNYEQYV.

This rearrangement joins TRBV10-3 to TRBJ1-5; 10 nucleotides match TRBD1. Losses at the gene ends were 7 bases for V and 3 bases for J; bases not matched to a gene: 3. The germline V gene has CDR1 ENHRY and CDR2 SYGVKD. CDR3 length equals 14 residues. Written as DNA, the CDR3 is TGTGCCATCAAAGGGACAGGGGACAATCAGCCCCAGCATTTT. It encodes CAIKGTGDNQPQHF.

The V call is TRBV6-4, the J call TRBJ2-1; 11 nucleotides align to TRBD2. The CDR3 consists of 15 residues. The junction had 5 bases not matched to a gene; V was cut back by 6 bases and J by 4 bases. Germline lookup yields CDR1 MRHNA and CDR2 SNTAGT. The CDR3 DNA reads as TGTGCCAGCAGGCCGACTAGCGGGGCGTACAATGAGCAGTTCTTC. Protein sequence: CASRPTSGAYNEQFF.

The V call is TRBV10-1, the J call TRBJ2-1; D unresolved. The ends were cut back, 7 bases at V and 7 bases at J, with 8 bases in the middle. Germline assignment: CDR1 WNHNN and CDR2 SYGVQD (reference sequence). CDR3 size: 11 residues. The CDR3 DNA sequence: TGCGCCAGCACCCGAGATAATGAGCAGTTCTTC. This encodes CASTRDNEQFF.

The genes are TRBV7-9 and TRBJ1-2; D remains ambiguous. This CDR3 region has 17 residues. V was trimmed by 3 bases and J by 0 bases, leaving 17 bases between them. The germline V gene encodes CDR1 SEHNR and CDR2 FQNEAQ (reference sequence). CDR3 protein: CASSFGGSMLTNYGYTF. CDR3 nucleotides: TGTGCCAGCAGCTTCGGAGGGAGTATGCTGACTAACTATGGCTACACCTTC.

The rearrangement links TRBV14 to TRBJ2-3, with D unclear. The germline V gene encodes CDR1 SGHDN and CDR2 FVKESK. This CDR3 spans 15 amino acids. Trimming pared 4 bases from V and 6 bases from J, leaving 17 bases between. The CDR3 region is CASSPPHTPADTQYF. In DNA, the CDR3 is TGTGCCAGCAGCCCCCCCCATACCCCAGCGGATACGCAGTATTTT.

In nucleotides, the CDR3 is TGTGCCAGTAGTATACCGACAGGGCGAAATCAGCCCCAGCATTTT. Amino acid sequence: CASSIPTGRNQPQHF. The V call is TRBV19, the J call TRBJ1-5; 7 nucleotides line up with TRBD1. Germline V gene sequence: CDR1 LNHDA, CDR2 SQIVND (reference sequence). The CDR3 is 15 residues long. V was clipped by 2 bases and J by 4 bases; unmatched bases: 5.

V is TRBV29-1 and J is TRBJ2-6, with no clear D. The germline V gene has CDR1 SQVTM and CDR2 ANQGSEA. CDR3 length equals 13 residues. Trimming cost V 4 bases and J 4 bases, with 8 bases left between them. This chain's CDR3 is CSVGQAGANVLTF. The CDR3 DNA is TGCAGCGTTGGCCAGGCAGGGGCCAACGTCCTGACTTTC.

This chain joins TRBV5-4 and TRBJ1-2, with TRBD1 matching over 7 bases. Germline CDR1 SGHNT, CDR2 YYREEE (reference sequence). V shed 3 bases and J 3 bases; nucleotides not matched to a gene: 8. The CDR3 runs to 15 residues. This chain's CDR3 is CASSSGTAGDYGYTF. As DNA, the CDR3 is TGTGCCAGCAGCTCGGGGACAGCAGGGGACTATGGCTACACCTTC.